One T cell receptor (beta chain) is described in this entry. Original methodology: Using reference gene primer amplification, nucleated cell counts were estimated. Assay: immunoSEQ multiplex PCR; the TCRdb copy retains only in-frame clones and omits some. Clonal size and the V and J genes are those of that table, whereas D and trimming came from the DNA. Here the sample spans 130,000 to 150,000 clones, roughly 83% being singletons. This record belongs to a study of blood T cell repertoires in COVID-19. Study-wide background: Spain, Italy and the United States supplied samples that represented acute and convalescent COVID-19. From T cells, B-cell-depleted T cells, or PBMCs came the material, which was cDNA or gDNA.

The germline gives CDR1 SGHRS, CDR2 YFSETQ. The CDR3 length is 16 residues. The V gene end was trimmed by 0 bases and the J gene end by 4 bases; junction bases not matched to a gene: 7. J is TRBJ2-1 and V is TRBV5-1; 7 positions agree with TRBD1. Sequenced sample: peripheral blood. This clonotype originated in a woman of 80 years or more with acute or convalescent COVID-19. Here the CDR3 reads CASSLGPTGSYNEQFF. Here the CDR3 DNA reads TGCGCCAGCAGCTTGGGTCCGACAGGGTCTTACAATGAGCAGTTCTTC. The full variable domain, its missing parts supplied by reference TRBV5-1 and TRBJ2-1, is KAGVTQTPRYLIKTRGQQVTLSCSPISGHRSVSWYQQTPGQGLQFLFEYFSETQRNKGNFPGRFSGRQFSNSRSEMNVSTLELGDSALYLCASSLGPTGSYNEQFFGPGTRLTVL.